This T cell receptor beta chain originates from a study of T cell responses to AZD1222 COVID-19 vaccine. Whether given at about 4 or about 12 weeks, second doses were pooled. V shed 0 bases, J shed 4 bases, and the junction held 2 bases outside the gene matches. The CDR3 spans 15 residues. Germline-derived CDR1 and CDR2 are SGHNT and YYREEE (reference sequence). Notes on the study in general: A mostly white British donor set with more females was recruited, and clonal diversity was possibly underestimated. Repertoires were obtained solely post-peak T cell response. With two AZD1222 doses given, Spike-specific TCR breadth and depth both rose.

Assay: immunoSEQ multiplex PCR; the TCRdb copy retains only in-frame clones and omits some. This sample has under 200,000 clones; approximately 90% occur once, and the top ten carry about 1.5%. Comments on this clone: Its antigen is unidentified.

The J gene is TRBJ1-5, the V gene TRBV5-4, with 9 bases fitting TRBD1. The sample in question was peripheral blood, obtained 28 days after the second AZD1222 dose. This receptor was taken from an adult who received the AZD1222 COVID-19 vaccine. The CDR3 sequence is CASSLAGTGNQPQHF. DNA for the CDR3: TGTGCCAGCAGCTTGGCCGGGACAGGGAATCAGCCCCAGCATTTT.